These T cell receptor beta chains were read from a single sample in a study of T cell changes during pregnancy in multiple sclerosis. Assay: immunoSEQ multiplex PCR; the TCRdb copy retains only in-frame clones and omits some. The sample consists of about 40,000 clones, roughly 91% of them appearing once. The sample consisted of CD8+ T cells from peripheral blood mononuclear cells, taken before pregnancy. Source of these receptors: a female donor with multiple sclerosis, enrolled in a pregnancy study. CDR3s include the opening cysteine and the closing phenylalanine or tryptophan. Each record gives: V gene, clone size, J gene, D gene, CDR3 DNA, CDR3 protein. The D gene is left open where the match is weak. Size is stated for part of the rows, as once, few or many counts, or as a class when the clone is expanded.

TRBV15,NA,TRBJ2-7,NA,TGTGCCACCAGCAGAGATATGGCTAGATTTAGGTACGAGCAGTACTTC,CATSRDMARFRYEQYF
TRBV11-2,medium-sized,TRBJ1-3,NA,TGTGCCAGCAGCCGTCCTGGAAACACCATATATTTT,CASSRPGNTIYF
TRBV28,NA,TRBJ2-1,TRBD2,TGTGCCAGCAGTTTACCGCTAGCGGGGATAAGCTCCTACAATGAGCAGTTCTTC,CASSLPLAGISSYNEQFF
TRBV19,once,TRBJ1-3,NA,TGTGCCAGTAGTATGGGCTCAGGAAACACCATATATTTT,CASSMGSGNTIYF
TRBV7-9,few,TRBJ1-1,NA,TGTGCCAGCAGCTTGCCGGGGTTCGCGGACACTGAAGCTTTCTTT,CASSLPGFADTEAFF
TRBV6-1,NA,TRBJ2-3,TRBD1,TGTGCCAGCAGGCCGGGACAGTACACAGATACGCAGTATTTT,CASRPGQYTDTQYF
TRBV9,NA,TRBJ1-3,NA,TGTGCCAGCAGCGCCGAGGGAGGTTTCAACTCTGGAAACACCATATATTTT,CASSAEGGFNSGNTIYF
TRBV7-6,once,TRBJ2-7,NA,TGTGCCAGCAGCTACGACAGCTACTACGAGCAGTACTTC,CASSYDSYYEQYF
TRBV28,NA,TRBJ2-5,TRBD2,TGTGCCAGCAGTTTAAAGGTCGGCGGGAGTGAGACCCAGTACTTC,CASSLKVGGSETQYF
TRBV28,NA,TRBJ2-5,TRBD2,TGTGCCAGCAGTGCGGGACTAGCGGAAGGAGAGACCCAGTACTTC,CASSAGLAEGETQYF
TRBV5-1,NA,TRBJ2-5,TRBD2,TGCGCCAGCAGCGGGACTAGCGGGAGTCGTGTGGAGACCCAGTACTTC,CASSGTSGSRVETQYF
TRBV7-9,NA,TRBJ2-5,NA,TGTGCCAGCAGCGACAGGATGGAGACCCAGTACTTC,CASSDRMETQYF
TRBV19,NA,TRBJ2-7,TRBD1,TGTGCCAGAAGGGCCCTCAGGGGGTGCGAGCAGTACTTC,CARRALRGCEQYF
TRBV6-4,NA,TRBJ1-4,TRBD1,TGTGCCACCTCGGACAGGGTAGGAGAAAAACTGTTTTTT,CATSDRVGEKLFF
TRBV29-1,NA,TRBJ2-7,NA,TGCAGCGTTGGGGCAGGGGGGTACTACGAGCAGTACTTC,CSVGAGGYYEQYF
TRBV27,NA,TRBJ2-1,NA,TGTGCCAGCAGCATCGGGACACTATACAATGAGCAGTTCTTC,CASSIGTLYNEQFF
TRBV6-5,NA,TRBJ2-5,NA,TGTGCCAGCAGTGAAATAGCGGCCACAGAGACCCAGTACTTC,CASSEIAATETQYF
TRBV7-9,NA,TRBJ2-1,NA,TGTGCCAGCAGCTTAGATCGGGGAAATGAGCAGTTCTTC,CASSLDRGNEQFF
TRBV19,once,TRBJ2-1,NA,TGTGCCAGTAGTAAGATCTCTAGCGCTCGACGTCCGACGGATGAGCAGTTCTTC,CASSKISSARRPTDEQFF
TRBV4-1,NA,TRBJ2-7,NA,TGCGCCAGCAGCCAAGTCGGCGGGTTCGAGCAGTACTTC,CASSQVGGFEQYF
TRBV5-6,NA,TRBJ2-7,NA,TGTGCCACCACACCGGGACTTTCAGCCTACGAGCAGTACTTC,CATTPGLSAYEQYF
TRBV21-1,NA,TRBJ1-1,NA,TGTGCCAGCAGCCACGCGAACAGGGGGAGGAACACTGAAGCTTTCTTT,CASSHANRGRNTEAFF
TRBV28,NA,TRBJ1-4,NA,TGTGCCAGCAGTTTATGGCCGGCAACTAATGAAAAACTGTTTTTT,CASSLWPATNEKLFF
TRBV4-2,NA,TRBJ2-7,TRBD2,TGTGCCAGCAGCCAAGAGCGGGAGGCCCCCTACGAGCAGTACTTC,CASSQEREAPYEQYF
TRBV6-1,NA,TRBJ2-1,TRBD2,TGTGCCATTAGGACTAGCGGTAGCTCCTACAATGAGCAGTTCTTC,CAIRTSGSSYNEQFF
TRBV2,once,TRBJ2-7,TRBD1,TGTGCCGGCAGGACAGGGGCCTCCTACGAGCAGTACTTC,CAGRTGASYEQYF